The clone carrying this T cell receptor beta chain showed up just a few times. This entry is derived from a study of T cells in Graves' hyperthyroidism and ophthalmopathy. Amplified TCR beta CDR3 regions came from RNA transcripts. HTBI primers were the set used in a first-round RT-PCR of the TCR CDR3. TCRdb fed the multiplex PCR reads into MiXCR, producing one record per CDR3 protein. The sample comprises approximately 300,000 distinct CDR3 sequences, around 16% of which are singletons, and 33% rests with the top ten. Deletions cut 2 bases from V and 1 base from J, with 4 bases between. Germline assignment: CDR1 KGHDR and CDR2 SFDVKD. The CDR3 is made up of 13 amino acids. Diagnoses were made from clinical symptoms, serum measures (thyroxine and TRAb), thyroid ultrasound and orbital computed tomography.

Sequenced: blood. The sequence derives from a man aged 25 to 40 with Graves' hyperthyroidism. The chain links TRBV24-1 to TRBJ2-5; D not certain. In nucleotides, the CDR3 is TGTGCCACCAGTGATTCGCCCCAAGAGACCCAGTACTTC. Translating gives CATSDSPQETQYF.